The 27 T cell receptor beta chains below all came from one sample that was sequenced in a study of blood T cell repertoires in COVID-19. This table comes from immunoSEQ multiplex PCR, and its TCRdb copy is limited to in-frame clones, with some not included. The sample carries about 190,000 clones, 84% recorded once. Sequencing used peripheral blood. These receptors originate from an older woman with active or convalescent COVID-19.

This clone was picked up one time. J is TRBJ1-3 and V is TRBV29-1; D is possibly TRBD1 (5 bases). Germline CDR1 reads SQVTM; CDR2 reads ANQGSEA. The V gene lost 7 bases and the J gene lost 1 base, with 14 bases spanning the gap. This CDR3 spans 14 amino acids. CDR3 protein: CSAGWGGSGNTIYF. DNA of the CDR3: TGCAGCGCTGGCTGGGGCGGATCTGGAAACACCATATATTTT.

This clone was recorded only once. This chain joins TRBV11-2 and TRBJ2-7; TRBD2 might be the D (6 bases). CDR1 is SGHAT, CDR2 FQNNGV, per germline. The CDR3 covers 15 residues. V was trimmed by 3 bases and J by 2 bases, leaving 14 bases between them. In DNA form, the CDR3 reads TGTGCCAGCAGCTTGGGTTTGGGGGGACCCTACGAGCAGTACTTC. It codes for CASSLGLGGPYEQYF.

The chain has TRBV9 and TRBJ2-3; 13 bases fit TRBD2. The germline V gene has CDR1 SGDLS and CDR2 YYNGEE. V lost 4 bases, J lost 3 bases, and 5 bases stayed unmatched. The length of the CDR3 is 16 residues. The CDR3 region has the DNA TGTGCCAGCAGCCCGGGGACTAGCGGGATTACAGATACGCAGTATTTT. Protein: CASSPGTSGITDTQYF.

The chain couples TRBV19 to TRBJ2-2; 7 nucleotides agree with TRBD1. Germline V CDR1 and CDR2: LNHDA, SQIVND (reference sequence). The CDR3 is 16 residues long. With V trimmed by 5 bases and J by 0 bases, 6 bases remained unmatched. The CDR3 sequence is CASSRNRGANTGELFF. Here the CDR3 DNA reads TGTGCCAGTAGTCGAAACAGGGGCGCGAACACCGGGGAGCTGTTTTTT.

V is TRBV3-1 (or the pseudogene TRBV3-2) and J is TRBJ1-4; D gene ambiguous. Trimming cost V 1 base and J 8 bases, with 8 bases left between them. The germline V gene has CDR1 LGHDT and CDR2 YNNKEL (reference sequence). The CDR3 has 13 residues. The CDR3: CASSQGRGEKLFF. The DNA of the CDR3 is TGTGCCAGCAGCCAAGGAAGAGGAGAAAAACTGTTTTTT.

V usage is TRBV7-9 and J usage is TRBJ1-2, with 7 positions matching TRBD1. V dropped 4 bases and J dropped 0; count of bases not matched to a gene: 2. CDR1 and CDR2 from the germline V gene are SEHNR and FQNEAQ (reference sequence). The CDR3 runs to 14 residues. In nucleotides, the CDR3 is TGTGCCAGCAGCTCGGGACAGACTAACTATGGCTACACCTTC. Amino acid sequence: CASSSGQTNYGYTF.

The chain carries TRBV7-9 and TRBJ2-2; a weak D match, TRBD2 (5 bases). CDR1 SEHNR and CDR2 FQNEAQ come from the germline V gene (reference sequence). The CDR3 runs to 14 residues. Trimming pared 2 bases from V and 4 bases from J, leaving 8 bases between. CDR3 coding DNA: TGTGCCAGCAGCTTATCTAGCCTCACCGGGGAGCTGTTTTTT. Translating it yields CASSLSSLTGELFF.

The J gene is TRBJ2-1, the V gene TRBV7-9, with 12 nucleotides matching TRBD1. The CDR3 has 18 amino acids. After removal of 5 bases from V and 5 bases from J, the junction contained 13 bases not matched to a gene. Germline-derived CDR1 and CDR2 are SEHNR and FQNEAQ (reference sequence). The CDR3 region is CASSLRPFRDRGHNEQFF. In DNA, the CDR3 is TGTGCCAGCAGCCTCCGACCCTTCCGGGACAGGGGGCACAATGAGCAGTTCTTC.

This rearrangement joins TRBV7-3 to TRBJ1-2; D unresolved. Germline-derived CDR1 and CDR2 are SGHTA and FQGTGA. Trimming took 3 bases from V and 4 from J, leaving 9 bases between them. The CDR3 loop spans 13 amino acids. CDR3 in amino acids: CASSLVPGYGYTF. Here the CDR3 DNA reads TGTGCCAGCAGCTTGGTACCGGGCTATGGCTACACCTTC.

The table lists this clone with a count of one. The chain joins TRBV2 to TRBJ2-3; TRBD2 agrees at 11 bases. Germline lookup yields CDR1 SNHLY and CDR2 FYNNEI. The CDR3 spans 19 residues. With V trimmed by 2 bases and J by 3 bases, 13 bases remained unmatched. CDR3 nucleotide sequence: TGTGCCAGCAGTGAATTACTAGCGGGAGTCCTTAGATCTACAGATACGCAGTATTTT. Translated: CASSELLAGVLRSTDTQYF.

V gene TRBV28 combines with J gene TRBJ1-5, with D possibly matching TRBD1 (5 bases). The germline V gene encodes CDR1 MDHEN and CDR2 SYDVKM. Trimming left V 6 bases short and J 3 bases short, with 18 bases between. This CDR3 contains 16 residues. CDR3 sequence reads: CASRGGSSRANQPQHF. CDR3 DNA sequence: TGTGCCAGCAGGGGGGGGTCAAGCAGGGCCAATCAGCCCCAGCATTTT.

CDR3 nucleotide sequence: TGTGCCAGCAGTCCCTCGGGACTAGCGGGAGGGACTGAGCAGTTCTTC. Translation: CASSPSGLAGGTEQFF. The chain links TRBV27 to TRBJ2-1; TRBD2 matches 16 bases. V lost 5 bases and J lost 9; bases outside the gene matches: 7. Germline V CDR1 and CDR2: MNHEY, SMNVEV (reference sequence). The CDR3 is 16 residues long.

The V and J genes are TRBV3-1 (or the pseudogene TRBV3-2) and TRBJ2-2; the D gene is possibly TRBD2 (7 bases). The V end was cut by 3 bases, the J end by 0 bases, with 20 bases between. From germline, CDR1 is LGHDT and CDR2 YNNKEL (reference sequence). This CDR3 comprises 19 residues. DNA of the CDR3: TGTGCCAGCAGCCACCCTCAGGGAGGGACACGCGCGAACACCGGGGAGCTGTTTTTT. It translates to CASSHPQGGTRANTGELFF.

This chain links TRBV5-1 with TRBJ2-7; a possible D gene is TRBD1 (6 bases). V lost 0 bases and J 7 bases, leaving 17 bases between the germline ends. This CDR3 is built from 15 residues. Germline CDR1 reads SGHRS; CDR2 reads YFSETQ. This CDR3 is CASSLVENRVWEQYF. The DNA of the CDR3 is TGCGCCAGCAGCTTGGTGGAGAACAGGGTATGGGAGCAGTACTTC.

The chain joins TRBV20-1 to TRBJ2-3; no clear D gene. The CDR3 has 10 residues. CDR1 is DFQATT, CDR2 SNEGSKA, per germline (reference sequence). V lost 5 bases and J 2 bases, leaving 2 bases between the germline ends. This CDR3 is CSAYTDTQYF. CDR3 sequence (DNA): TGCAGTGCTTACACAGATACGCAGTATTTT.

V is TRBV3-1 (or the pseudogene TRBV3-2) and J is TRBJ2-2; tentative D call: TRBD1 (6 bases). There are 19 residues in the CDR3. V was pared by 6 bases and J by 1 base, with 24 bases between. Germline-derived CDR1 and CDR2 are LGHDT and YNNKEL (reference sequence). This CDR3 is CASSLRARGGPMNTGELFF. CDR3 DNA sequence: TGTGCCAGCAGTCTCCGTGCGAGAGGGGGACCCATGAACACCGGGGAGCTGTTTTTT.

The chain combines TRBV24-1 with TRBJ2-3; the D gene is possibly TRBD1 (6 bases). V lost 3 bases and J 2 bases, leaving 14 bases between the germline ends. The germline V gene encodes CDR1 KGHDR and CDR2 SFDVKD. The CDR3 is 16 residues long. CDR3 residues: CATSDAAGANTDTQYF. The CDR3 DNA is TGTGCCACCAGTGATGCAGCAGGGGCAAACACAGATACGCAGTATTTT.

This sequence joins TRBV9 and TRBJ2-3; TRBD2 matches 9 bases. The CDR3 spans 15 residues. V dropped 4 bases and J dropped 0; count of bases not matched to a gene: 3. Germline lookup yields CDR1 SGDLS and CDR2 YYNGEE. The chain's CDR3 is CASSFSGRSTDTQYF. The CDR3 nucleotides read TGTGCCAGCAGCTTCAGCGGGAGGAGCACAGATACGCAGTATTTT. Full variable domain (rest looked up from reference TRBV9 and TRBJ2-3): DSGVTQTPKHLITATGQRVTLRCSPRSGDLSVYWYQQSLDQGLQFLIQYYNGEERAKGNILERFSAQQFPDLHSELNLSSLELGDSALYFCASSFSGRSTDTQYFGPGTRLTVL.

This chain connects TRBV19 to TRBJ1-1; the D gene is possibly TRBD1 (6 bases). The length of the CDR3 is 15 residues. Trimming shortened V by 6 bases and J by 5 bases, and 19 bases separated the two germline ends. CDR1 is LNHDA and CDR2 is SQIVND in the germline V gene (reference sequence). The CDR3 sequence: CASRAGGGGRTEAFF. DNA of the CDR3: TGTGCCAGTAGAGCCGGCGGCGGGGGGCGGACTGAAGCTTTCTTT. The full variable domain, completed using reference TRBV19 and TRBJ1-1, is DGGITQSPKYLFRKEGQNVTLSCEQNLNHDAMYWYRQDPGQGLRLIYYSQIVNDFQKGDIAEGYSVSREKKESFPLTVTSAQKNPTAFYLCASRAGGGGRTEAFFGQGTRLTVV.

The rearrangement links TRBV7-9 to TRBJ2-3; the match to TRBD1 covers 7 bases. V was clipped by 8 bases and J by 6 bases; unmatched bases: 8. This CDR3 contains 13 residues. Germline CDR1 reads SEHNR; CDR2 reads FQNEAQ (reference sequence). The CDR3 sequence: CASCRQGSDTQYF. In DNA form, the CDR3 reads TGTGCCAGCTGTCGACAGGGTTCGGATACGCAGTATTTT.

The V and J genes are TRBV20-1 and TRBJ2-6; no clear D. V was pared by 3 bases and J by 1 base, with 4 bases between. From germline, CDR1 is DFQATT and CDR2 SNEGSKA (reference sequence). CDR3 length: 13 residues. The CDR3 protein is CSASYSGANVLTF. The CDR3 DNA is TGCAGTGCTAGTTATTCTGGGGCCAACGTCCTGACTTTC.

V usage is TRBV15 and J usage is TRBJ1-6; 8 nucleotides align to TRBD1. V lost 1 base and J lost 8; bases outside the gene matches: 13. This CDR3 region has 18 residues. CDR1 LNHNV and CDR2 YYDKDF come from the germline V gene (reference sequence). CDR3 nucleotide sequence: TGTGCCACCAGCAGAGGGTTTGGCAGGGGGCCGGTGGATTCACCCCTCCACTTT. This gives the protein CATSRGFGRGPVDSPLHF.

The CDR3 protein is CASSFGQGWGYTF. DNA for the CDR3: TGTGCCAGCAGTTTCGGACAGGGCTGGGGCTACACCTTC. The chain employs TRBV12-3 or TRBV12-4 and TRBJ1-2, with 8 bases fitting TRBD1. V was pared by 3 bases and J by 8 bases, with 5 bases of the junction left unmatched. CDR3 size: 13 residues.

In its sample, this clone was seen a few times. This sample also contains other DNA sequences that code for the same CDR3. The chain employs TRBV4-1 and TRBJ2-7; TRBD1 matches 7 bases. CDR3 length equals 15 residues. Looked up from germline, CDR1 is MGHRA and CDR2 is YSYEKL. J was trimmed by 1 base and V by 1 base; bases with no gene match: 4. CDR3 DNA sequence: TGCGCCAGCAGCCAAGCCTCGGGACAGTCCTACGAGCAGTACTTC. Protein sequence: CASSQASGQSYEQYF.

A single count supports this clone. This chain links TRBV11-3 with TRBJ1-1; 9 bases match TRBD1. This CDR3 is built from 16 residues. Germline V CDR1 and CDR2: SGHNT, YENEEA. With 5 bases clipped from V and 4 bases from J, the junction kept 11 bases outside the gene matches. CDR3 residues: CASSPGQGKGSTEAFF. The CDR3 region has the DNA TGTGCCAGCAGCCCGGGACAGGGCAAGGGGAGCACTGAAGCTTTCTTT. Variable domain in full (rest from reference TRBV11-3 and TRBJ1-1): EAGVVQSPRYKIIEKKQPVAFWCNPISGHNTLYWYLQNLGQGPELLIRYENEEAVDDSQLPKDRFSAERLKGVDSTLKIQPAELGDSAVYLCASSPGQGKGSTEAFFGQGTRLTVV.

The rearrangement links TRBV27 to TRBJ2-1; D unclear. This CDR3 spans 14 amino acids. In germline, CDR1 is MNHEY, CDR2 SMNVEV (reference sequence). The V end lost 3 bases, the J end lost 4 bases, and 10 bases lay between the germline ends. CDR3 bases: TGTGCCAGCAGTTTTCTCCAGTTTTACAATGAGCAGTTCTTC. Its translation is CASSFLQFYNEQFF.

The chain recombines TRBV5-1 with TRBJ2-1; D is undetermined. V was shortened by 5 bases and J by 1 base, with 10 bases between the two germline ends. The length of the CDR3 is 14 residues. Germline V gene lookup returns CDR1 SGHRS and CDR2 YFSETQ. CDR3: CASREFSSYNEQFF. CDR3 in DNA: TGCGCCAGCAGAGAGTTCTCATCCTACAATGAGCAGTTCTTC.